Listed here are 8 T cell receptor beta chains from one sample, sequenced in a study of shared clonotypes between healthy human individuals. Sequencing was performed with immunoSEQ multiplex PCR; in TCRdb, only in-frame clones are kept and a portion is missing. The sample shows roughly 1,000,000 clones, around 78% of them seen only once. The sequencing sample was made of memory CD4+ T cells from PBMCs. Subset in this sample: CD45RA-negative fraction. The receptors come from a man between 18 and 35 years old in good health. Some clones in this sample may be carry-over from other donors' samples.

The chain is built from TRBV4-2 and TRBJ2-5; TRBD2 agrees at 8 bases. The germline gives CDR1 LGHNA, CDR2 YNFKEQ. Trimming at V came to 1 base and at J to 4 bases, leaving 8 bases not matched to a gene. CDR3 length equals 16 residues. The CDR3 region is CASSQGGRLAGETQYF. The CDR3 coding sequence is TGTGCCAGCAGCCAAGGGGGCCGGCTAGCGGGAGAGACCCAGTACTTC.

This clone came up a few times. The V gene is TRBV2, the J gene TRBJ1-1, with D tentatively TRBD1 (6 bases). Looked up from germline, CDR1 is SNHLY and CDR2 is FYNNEI. Trimming pared 4 bases from V and 4 bases from J, leaving 16 bases between. CDR3 size: 15 residues. The CDR3 DNA sequence: TGTGCCAGCAGTGGGTTGCGGGGGGCGACCACTGAAGCTTTCTTT. It codes for CASSGLRGATTEAFF.

This chain uses TRBV6-5 with TRBJ2-2; D unresolved. The CDR3 length is 15 residues. The germline V gene encodes CDR1 MNHEY and CDR2 SVGAGI. V shed 5 bases and J shed 3 bases, with 13 bases lying between them. Here the CDR3 reads CASSPPDRDTGELFF. CDR3 sequence (DNA): TGTGCCAGCAGTCCACCGGACCGGGACACCGGGGAGCTGTTTTTT.

The table lists this clone with a few counts. Other DNA sequences in this specimen translate into the identical CDR3. The gene calls are TRBV5-1 and TRBJ2-7, with 10 positions matching TRBD1. CDR3 length: 14 amino acids. The germline V gene encodes CDR1 SGHRS and CDR2 YFSETQ. V was pared by 4 bases and J by 2 bases, with 3 bases of the junction left unmatched. The CDR3 sequence is CASSPGQGPYEQYF. For the CDR3, the DNA is TGCGCCAGCAGCCCGGGACAGGGGCCCTACGAGCAGTACTTC.

In this sample, this clone turned up many times. V gene TRBV6-5 combines with J gene TRBJ2-4; 7 bases align to TRBD2. The junction had 10 bases not matched to a gene; V was cut back by 8 bases and J by 6 bases. The CDR3 length is 14 residues. Germline assignment: CDR1 MNHEY and CDR2 SVGAGI. CDR3 nucleotides: TGTGCCAGCTCCGAACGGCAGCGGGGAAACATTCAGTACTTC. Residues: CASSERQRGNIQYF.

This chain joins TRBV2 and TRBJ2-1; 10 bases are a match to TRBD2. The V and J ends lost 4 bases and 12 bases, in that order; junction bases with no gene match: 9. The length of the CDR3 is 14 residues. Germline V gene data show CDR1 as SNHLY and CDR2 as FYNNEI. CDR3 protein: CASSVLAGDSAQFF. The CDR3 bases are TGTGCCAGCAGTGTTCTAGCGGGAGATTCTGCGCAGTTCTTC.

The chain couples TRBV5-1 to TRBJ2-2, with TRBD2 matching 13 bases. In germline, CDR1 is SGHRS, CDR2 YFSETQ. This CDR3 region has 15 residues. The junction had 1 base not matched to a gene; V was cut back by 5 bases and J by 3 bases. CDR3 nucleotide sequence: TGCGCCAGCAGGACTAGCGGGGGGCACACCGGGGAGCTGTTTTTT. Its protein product is CASRTSGGHTGELFF.

The CDR3 DNA is TGCGCCAGCAGCTTGAGTTTTGCTCAAGAGACCCAGTACTTC. Translation: CASSLSFAQETQYF. This rearrangement joins TRBV5-1 to TRBJ2-5; D is uncertain. The germline V gene has CDR1 SGHRS and CDR2 YFSETQ. The germline V and J ends were trimmed by 1 base and 2 bases, with 9 bases remaining between them. This CDR3 contains 14 residues. Combining the CDR3 with reference TRBV5-1 and TRBJ2-5 gives the whole variable domain KAGVTQTPRYLIKTRGQQVTLSCSPISGHRSVSWYQQTPGQGLQFLFEYFSETQRNKGNFPGRFSGRQFSNSRSEMNVSTLELGDSALYLCASSLSFAQETQYFGPGTRLLVL.